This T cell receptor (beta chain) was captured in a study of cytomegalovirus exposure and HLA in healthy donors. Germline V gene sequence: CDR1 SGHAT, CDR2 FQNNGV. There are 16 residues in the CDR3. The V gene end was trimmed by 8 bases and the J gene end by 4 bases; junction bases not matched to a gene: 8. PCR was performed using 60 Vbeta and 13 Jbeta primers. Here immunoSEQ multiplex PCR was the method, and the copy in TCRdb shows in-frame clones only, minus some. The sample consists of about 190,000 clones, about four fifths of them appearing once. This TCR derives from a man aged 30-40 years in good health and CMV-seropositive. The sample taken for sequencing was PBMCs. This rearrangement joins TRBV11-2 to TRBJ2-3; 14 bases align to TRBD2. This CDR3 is CASPGTSGGSPDTQYF. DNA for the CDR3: TGTGCCAGCCCTGGGACTAGCGGGGGCAGTCCAGATACGCAGTATTTT. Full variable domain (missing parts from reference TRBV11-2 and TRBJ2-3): EAGVAQSPRYKIIEKRQSVAFWCNPISGHATLYWYQQILGQGPKLLIQFQNNGVVDDSQLPKDRFSAERLKGVDSTLKIQPAKLEDSAVYLCASPGTSGGSPDTQYFGPGTRLTVL.